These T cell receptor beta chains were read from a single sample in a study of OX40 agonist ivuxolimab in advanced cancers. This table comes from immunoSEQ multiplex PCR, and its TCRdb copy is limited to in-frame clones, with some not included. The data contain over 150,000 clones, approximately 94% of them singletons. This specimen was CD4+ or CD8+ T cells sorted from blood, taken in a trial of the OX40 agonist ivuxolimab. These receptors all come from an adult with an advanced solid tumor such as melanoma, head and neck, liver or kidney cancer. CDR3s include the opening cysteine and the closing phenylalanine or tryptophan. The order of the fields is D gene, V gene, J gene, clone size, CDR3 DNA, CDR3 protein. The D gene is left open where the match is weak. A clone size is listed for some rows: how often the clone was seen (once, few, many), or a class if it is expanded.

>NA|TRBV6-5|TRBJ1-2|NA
TGTGCCTCGAGGGCAGGGGTTACCCCTTATGGCTACACCTTC
CASRAGVTPYGYTF
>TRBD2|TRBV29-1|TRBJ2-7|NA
TGCAGCGCCCTCCGCCCCACGGCGGGAGGGCCCGTGGAGCAGTACTTC
CSALRPTAGGPVEQYF
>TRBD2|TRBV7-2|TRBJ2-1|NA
TGTGCCAGCACTAGGGGACTAGCGGGGTCCTCCTACAATGAGCAGTTCTTC
CASTRGLAGSSYNEQFF
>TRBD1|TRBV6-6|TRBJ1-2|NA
TGTGCCAGCAGTCCCGACAGGGGAAAAACCTATGGCTACACCTTC
CASSPDRGKTYGYTF
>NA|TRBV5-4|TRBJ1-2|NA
TGTGCCAGCAGCTTGACGGGAATCTATGGCTACACCTTC
CASSLTGIYGYTF
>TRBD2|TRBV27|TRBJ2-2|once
TGTGCCAGCAGTTCCCCCCCCGGGAGGGCCCGGAACACCGGGGAGCTGTTTTTT
CASSSPPGRARNTGELFF
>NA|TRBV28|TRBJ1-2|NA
TGTGCCAGCAGTATACTCTTTGGGGGAAGTTACGGCTACACCTTC
CASSILFGGSYGYTF
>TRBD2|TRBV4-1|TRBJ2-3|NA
TGCGCCAGCAGCCAACTCGCGGGGGGCCCCCAGGATACGCAGTATTTT
CASSQLAGGPQDTQYF
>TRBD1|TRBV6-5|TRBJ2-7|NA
TGTGCCAGCAGTTCTCGTTTGACAGGGGGGCACTACGAGCAGTACTTC
CASSSRLTGGHYEQYF
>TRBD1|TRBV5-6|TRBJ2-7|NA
TGTGCCAGCAGCTCCCGGGACAGAAGCTCTACGGAGCAGTACTTC
CASSSRDRSSTEQYF